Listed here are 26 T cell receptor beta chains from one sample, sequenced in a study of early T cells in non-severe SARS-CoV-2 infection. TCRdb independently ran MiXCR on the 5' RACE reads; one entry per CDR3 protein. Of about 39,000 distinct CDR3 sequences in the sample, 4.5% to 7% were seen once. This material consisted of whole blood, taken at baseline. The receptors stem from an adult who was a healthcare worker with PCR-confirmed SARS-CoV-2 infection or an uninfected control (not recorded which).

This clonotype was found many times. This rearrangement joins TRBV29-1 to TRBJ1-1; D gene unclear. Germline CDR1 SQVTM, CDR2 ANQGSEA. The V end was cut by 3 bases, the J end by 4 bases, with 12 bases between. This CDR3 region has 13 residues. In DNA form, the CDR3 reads TGCAGCGTTGAGAAGGGTCGGGTCACTGAAGCTTTCTTT. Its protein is CSVEKGRVTEAFF.

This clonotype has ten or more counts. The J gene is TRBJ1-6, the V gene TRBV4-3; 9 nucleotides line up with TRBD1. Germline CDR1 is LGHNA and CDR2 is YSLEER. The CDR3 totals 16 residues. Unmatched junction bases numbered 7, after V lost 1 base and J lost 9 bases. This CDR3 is CASSQGSTGGGSPLHF. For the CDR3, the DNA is TGCGCCAGCAGCCAAGGGAGTACAGGGGGCGGTTCACCCCTCCACTTT.

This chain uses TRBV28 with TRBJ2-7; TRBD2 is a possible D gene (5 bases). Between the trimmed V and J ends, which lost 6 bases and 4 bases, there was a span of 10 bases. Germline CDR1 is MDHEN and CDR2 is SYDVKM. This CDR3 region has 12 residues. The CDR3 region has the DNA TGTGCCAGCAGACGAACGGGGTACGAGCAGTACTTC. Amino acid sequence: CASRRTGYEQYF.

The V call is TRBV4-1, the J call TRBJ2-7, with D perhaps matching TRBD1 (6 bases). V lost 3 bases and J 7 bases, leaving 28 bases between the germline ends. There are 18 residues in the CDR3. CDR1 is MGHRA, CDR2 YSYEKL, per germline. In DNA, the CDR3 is TGCGCCAGCAGCCACGGCCCGGGCGGACAGTCCCAGGTATGGGAGCAGTACTTC. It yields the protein CASSHGPGGQSQVWEQYF.

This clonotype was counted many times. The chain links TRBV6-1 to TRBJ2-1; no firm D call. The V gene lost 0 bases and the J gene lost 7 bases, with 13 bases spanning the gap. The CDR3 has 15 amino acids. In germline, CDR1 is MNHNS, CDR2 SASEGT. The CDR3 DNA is TGTGCCAGCAGTGAAGCTCCACATAGGGAAAATGAGCAGTTCTTC. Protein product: CASSEAPHRENEQFF.

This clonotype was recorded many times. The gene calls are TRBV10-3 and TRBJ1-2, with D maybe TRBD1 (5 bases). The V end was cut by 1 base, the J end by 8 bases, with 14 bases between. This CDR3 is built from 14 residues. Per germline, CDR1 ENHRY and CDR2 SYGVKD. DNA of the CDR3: TGTGCCATCAGTGAGTTCGACAGTCTGGGGGGCTACACCTTC. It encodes CAISEFDSLGGYTF.

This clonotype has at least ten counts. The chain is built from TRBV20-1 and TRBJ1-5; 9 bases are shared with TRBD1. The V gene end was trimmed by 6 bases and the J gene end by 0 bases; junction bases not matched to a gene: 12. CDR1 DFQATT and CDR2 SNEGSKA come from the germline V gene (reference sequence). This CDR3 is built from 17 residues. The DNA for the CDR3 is TGCAGTGCATTGCCGGGACAGGGAACCTATAGCAATCAGCCCCAGCATTTT. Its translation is CSALPGQGTYSNQPQHF.

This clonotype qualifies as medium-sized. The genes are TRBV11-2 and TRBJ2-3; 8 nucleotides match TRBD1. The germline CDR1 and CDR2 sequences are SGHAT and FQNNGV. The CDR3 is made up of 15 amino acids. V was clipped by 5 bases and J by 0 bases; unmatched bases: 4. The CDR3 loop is CASSQGQDSTDTQYF. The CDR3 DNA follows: TGTGCCAGCAGCCAGGGACAGGATAGCACAGATACGCAGTATTTT.

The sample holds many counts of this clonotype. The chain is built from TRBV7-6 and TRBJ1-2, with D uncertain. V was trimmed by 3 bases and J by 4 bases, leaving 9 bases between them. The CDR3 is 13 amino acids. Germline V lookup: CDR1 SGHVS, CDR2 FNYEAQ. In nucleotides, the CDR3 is TGTGCCAGCAGCTTTCGGGCCAGCTATGGCTACACCTTC. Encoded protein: CASSFRASYGYTF.

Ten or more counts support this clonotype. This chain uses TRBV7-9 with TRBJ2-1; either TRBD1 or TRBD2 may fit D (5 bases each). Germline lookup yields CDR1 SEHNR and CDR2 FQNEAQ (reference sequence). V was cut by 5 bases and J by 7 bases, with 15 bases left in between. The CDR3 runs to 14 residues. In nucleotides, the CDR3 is TGTGCCAGCAGCCCGGGGACCCGGGTGAATGAGCAGTTCTTC. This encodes CASSPGTRVNEQFF. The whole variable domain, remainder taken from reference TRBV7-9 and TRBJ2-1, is DTGVSQNPRHKITKRGQNVTFRCDPISEHNRLYWYRQTLGQGPEFLTYFQNEAQLEKSRLLSDRFSAERPKGSFSTLEIQRTEQGDSAMYLCASSPGTRVNEQFFGPGTRLTVL.

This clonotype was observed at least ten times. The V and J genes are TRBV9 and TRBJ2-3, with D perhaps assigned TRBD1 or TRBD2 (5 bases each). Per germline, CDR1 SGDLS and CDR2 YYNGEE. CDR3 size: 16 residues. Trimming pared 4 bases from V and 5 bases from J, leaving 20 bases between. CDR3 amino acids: CASSPPGTEYRDTQYF. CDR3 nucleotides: TGTGCCAGCAGCCCCCCTGGGACGGAGTACAGAGATACGCAGTATTTT.

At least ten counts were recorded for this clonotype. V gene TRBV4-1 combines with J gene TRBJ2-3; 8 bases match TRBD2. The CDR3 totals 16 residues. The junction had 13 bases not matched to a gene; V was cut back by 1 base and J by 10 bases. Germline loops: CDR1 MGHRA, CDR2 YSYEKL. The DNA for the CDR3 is TGCGCCAGCAGCCAAGGACGGGCGGGAGGATCGCCCCCGCAGTATTTT. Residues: CASSQGRAGGSPPQYF.

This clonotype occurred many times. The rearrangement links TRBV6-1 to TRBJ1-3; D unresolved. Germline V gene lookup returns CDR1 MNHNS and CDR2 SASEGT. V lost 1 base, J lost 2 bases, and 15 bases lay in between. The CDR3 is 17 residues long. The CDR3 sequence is CASSEVPITRAGNTIYF. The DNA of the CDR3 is TGTGCCAGCAGTGAAGTTCCGATAACAAGAGCTGGAAACACCATATATTTT.

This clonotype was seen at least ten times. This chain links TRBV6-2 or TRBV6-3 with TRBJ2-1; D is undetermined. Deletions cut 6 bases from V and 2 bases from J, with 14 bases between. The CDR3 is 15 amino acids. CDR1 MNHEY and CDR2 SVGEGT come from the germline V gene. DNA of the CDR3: TGTGCCAGCAGCCCATCCCGGGTAGCCTACAATGAGCAGTTCTTC. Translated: CASSPSRVAYNEQFF.

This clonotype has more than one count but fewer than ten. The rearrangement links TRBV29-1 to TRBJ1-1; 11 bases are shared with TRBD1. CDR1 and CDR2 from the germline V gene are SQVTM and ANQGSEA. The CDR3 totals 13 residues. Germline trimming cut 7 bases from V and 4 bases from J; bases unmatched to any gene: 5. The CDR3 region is CSARTGGITEAFF. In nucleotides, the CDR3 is TGCAGCGCTAGGACAGGGGGCATCACTGAAGCTTTCTTT.

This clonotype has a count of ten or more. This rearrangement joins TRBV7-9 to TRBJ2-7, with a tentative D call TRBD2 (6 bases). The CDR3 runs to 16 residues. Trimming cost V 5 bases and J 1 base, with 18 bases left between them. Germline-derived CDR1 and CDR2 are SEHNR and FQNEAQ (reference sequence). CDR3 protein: CASSPLNIRGSYEQYF. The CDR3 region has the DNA TGTGCCAGCAGCCCCCTTAATATACGGGGGTCCTACGAGCAGTACTTC. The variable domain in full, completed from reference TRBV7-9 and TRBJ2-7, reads DTGVSQNPRHKITKRGQNVTFRCDPISEHNRLYWYRQTLGQGPEFLTYFQNEAQLEKSRLLSDRFSAERPKGSFSTLEIQRTEQGDSAMYLCASSPLNIRGSYEQYFGPGTRLTVT.

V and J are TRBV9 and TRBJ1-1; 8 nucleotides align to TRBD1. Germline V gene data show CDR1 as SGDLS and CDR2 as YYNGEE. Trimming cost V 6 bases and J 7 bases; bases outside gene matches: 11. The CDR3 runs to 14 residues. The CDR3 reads CASTRTGTGGEAFF. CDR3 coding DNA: TGTGCCAGCACCCGAACCGGGACAGGAGGTGAAGCTTTCTTT.

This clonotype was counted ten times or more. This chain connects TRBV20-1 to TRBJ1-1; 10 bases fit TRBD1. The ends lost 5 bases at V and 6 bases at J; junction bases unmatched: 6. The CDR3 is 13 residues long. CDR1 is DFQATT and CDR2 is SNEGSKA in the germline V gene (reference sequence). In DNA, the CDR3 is TGCAGTGCTCTGGGACAGGGGTGGGCTGAAGCTTTCTTT. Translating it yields CSALGQGWAEAFF.

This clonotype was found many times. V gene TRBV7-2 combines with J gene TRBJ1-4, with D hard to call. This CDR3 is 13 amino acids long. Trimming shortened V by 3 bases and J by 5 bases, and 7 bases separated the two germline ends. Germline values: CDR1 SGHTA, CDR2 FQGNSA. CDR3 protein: CASSFGMNEKLFF. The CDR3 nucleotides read TGTGCCAGCAGCTTTGGGATGAATGAAAAACTGTTTTTT.

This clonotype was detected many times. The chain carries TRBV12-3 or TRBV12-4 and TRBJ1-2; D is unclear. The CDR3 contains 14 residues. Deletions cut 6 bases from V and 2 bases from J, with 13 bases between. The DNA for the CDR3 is TGTGCCAGCAGCCCAATTTCGGTAAACTATGGCTACACCTTC. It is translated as CASSPISVNYGYTF.

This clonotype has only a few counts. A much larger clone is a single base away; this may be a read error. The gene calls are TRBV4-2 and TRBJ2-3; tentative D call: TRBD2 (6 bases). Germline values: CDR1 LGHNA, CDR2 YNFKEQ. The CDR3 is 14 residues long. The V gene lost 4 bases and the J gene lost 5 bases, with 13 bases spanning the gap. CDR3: CASSPGGEVDTQYF. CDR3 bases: TGTGCCAGCAGCCCGGGCGGGGAGGTAGATACGCAGTATTTT.

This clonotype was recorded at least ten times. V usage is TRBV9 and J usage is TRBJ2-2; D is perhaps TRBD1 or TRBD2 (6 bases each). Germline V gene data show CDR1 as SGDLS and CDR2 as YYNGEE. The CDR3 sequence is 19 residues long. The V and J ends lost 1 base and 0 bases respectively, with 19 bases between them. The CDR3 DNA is TGTGCCAGCAGCGTAAGGTTAGGGGGGACTGACGCGAACACCGGGGAGCTGTTTTTT. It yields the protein CASSVRLGGTDANTGELFF. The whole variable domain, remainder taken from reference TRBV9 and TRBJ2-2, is DSGVTQTPKHLITATGQRVTLRCSPRSGDLSVYWYQQSLDQGLQFLIQYYNGEERAKGNILERFSAQQFPDLHSELNLSSLELGDSALYFCASSVRLGGTDANTGELFFGEGSRLTVL.

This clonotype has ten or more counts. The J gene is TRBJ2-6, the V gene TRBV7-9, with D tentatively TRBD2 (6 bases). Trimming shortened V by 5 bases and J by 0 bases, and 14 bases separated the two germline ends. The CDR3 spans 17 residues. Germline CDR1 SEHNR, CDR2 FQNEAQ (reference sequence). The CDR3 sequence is CASSPGTSASGANVLTF. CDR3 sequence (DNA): TGTGCCAGCAGCCCCGGGACTTCCGCCTCTGGGGCCAACGTCCTGACTTTC.

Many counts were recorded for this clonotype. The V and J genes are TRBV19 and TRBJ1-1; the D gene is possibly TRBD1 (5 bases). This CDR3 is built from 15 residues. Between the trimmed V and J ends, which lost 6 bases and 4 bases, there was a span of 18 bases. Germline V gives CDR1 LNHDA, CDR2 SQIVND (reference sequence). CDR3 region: CASSPRWMGGTEAFF. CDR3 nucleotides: TGTGCCAGTAGCCCCCGATGGATGGGGGGCACTGAAGCTTTCTTT.

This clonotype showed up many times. CDR3 in DNA: TGCGCCAGTTTACCGGCCGCAACTAATGAAAAACTGTTTTTT. Amino acids: CASLPAATNEKLFF. This chain uses TRBV23-1 with TRBJ1-4; D is undetermined. TRBV23-1 belongs to the ORF category, with a function that is uncertain. Trimming removed 9 bases from V and 0 bases from J, with 11 bases in between. The CDR3 covers 14 residues.

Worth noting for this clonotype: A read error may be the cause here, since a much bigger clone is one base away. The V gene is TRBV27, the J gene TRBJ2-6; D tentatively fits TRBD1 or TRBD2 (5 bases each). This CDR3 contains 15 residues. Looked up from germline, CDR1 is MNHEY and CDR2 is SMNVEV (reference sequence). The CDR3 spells CATALGNPGASVLTF. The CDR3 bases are TGTGCCACCGCGCTCGGGAATCCTGGGGCCAGCGTCCTGACTTTC.